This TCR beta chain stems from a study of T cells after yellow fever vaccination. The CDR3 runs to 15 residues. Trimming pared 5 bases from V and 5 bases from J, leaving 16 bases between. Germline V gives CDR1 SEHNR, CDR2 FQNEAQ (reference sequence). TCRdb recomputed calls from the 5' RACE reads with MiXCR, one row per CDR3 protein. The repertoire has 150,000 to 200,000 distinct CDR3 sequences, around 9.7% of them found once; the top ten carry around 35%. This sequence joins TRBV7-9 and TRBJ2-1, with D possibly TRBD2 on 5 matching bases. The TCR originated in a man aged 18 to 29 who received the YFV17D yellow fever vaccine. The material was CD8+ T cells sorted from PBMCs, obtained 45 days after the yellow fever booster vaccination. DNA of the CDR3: TGTGCCAGCAGCCAAGAGAGGGTATGGGACAATGAGCAGTTCTTC. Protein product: CASSQERVWDNEQFF.